The 26 T cell receptor beta chains below come from one sample, sequenced in a study of blood T cell repertoires in COVID-19. Clones were read by immunoSEQ multiplex PCR, and TCRdb kept only the in-frame ones, dropping some. This sample carries approximately 350,000 clones, around 91% of them seen once, and the ten largest clones take more than 0.8%. The sequencing sample was made of PBMCs or T cells enriched from blood (not recorded which). The receptors stem from a young man who had recovered from COVID-19.

This clone was picked up one time. CDR3 in amino acids: CASSSGLAAYNEQFF. The DNA for the CDR3 is TGTGCCAGCAGCTCGGGACTAGCGGCGTACAATGAGCAGTTCTTC. The chain is built from TRBV7-2 and TRBJ2-1; 11 positions match TRBD2. The CDR3 covers 15 residues. In germline, CDR1 is SGHTA, CDR2 FQGNSA. The ends lost 4 bases at V and 4 bases at J; junction bases unmatched: 3.

The gene calls are TRBV7-8 and TRBJ2-7; the match to TRBD1 covers 7 bases. The trim removed 5 bases at V and 6 bases at J, leaving 7 bases unmatched. From germline, CDR1 is SGHVS and CDR2 FQNEAQ. This CDR3 has 13 residues. The CDR3 coding sequence is TGTGCCAGCAGCCGTCAAACAGGGGTCGAGCAGTACTTC. This translates into CASSRQTGVEQYF.

This clone was seen at least ten times. The chain employs TRBV7-2 and TRBJ2-2; D is undetermined. Trimming stripped 7 bases from V and 1 base from J, with 4 bases between. This CDR3 contains 12 residues. The germline V gene encodes CDR1 SGHTA and CDR2 FQGNSA. CDR3 protein: CASTWNTGELFF. CDR3 DNA: TGTGCCAGCACTTGGAACACCGGGGAGCTGTTTTTT.

The chain couples TRBV6-5 to TRBJ1-4; no reliable D call. Trimming cost V 7 bases and J 8 bases, with 14 bases left between them. Germline V gives CDR1 MNHEY, CDR2 SVGAGI. The CDR3 extends over 13 amino acids. CDR3 sequence reads: CASIEGLREKLFF. The CDR3 nucleotides are TGTGCCAGCATCGAGGGTCTCAGGGAAAAACTGTTTTTT.

V is TRBV7-2 and J is TRBJ2-7; the D gene is possibly TRBD2 (5 bases). The germline V and J ends were trimmed by 2 bases and 5 bases, with 10 bases remaining between them. Germline V gene sequence: CDR1 SGHTA, CDR2 FQGNSA. CDR3 length equals 13 residues. Written as DNA, the CDR3 is TGTGCCAGCAGCTTAAGCCGGGATAACGAGCAGTACTTC. This sequence encodes CASSLSRDNEQYF.

The chain recombines TRBV9 with TRBJ2-7, with D maybe TRBD1 (5 bases). CDR3 length equals 16 residues. V was cut by 4 bases and J by 5 bases, with 22 bases left in between. Germline CDR1 and CDR2: SGDLS and YYNGEE. The CDR3 protein is CASSQTTRSGSHEQYF. DNA for the CDR3: TGTGCCAGCAGCCAAACCACACGATCAGGGTCCCACGAGCAGTACTTC.

V usage is TRBV28 and J usage is TRBJ2-7; tentative D call: TRBD2 (6 bases). The V gene lost 2 bases and the J gene lost 5 bases, with 13 bases spanning the gap. The CDR3 runs to 14 residues. Germline V CDR1 and CDR2: MDHEN, SYDVKM. The CDR3 nucleotides read TGTGCCAGCAGTTTACGGGGAGGTTATAACGAGCAGTACTTC. This sequence encodes CASSLRGGYNEQYF.

J is TRBJ2-1 and V is TRBV6-2 or TRBV6-3, with TRBD1 matching over 7 bases. Germline V gene data show CDR1 as MNHEY and CDR2 as SVGEGT. Unmatched junction bases numbered 6, after V lost 2 bases and J lost 5 bases. The CDR3 runs to 15 residues. The CDR3 DNA is TGTGCCAGCAGTTACGAAAGGGACAGACACAATGAGCAGTTCTTC. Amino acid sequence: CASSYERDRHNEQFF.

The chain links TRBV29-1 to TRBJ1-2; 12 bases agree with TRBD1. The CDR3 spans 13 residues. V lost 6 bases to trimming and J lost 8 bases; unmatched junction nucleotides: 7. CDR1 and CDR2 from the germline V gene are SQVTM and ANQGSEA. The CDR3 region has the DNA TGCAGCGTCTTGGGACAGGGGGCGGGCGGCTACACCTTC. Protein product: CSVLGQGAGGYTF.

The chain recombines TRBV7-9 with TRBJ1-1; 7 bases fit TRBD1. CDR3 length: 15 residues. The germline CDR1 and CDR2 sequences are SEHNR and FQNEAQ (reference sequence). V dropped 6 bases and J dropped 8; count of bases not matched to a gene: 15. The CDR3 loop reads CASSQISGTAIEAFF. CDR3 coding DNA: TGTGCCAGCAGTCAGATTTCCGGGACAGCCATCGAAGCTTTCTTT.

This chain links TRBV2 with TRBJ2-5; 7 bases match TRBD2. V shed 7 bases, J shed 4 bases, and the junction held 12 bases outside the gene matches. CDR3 size: 15 residues. Germline values: CDR1 SNHLY, CDR2 FYNNEI. The CDR3 protein is CASTETGGIGETQYF. The CDR3 coding sequence is TGTGCCAGCACCGAAACCGGGGGGATTGGAGAGACCCAGTACTTC.

The chain carries TRBV7-3 and TRBJ2-1, with a weak D call TRBD2 (6 bases). CDR1 is SGHTA and CDR2 is FQGTGA in the germline V gene. Trimming left V 3 bases short and J 0 bases short, with 18 bases between. CDR3 size: 18 residues. The CDR3 nucleotides read TGTGCCAGCAGCTTGTCCCCAAGGGCGGAGGGCTCCTACAATGAGCAGTTCTTC. Translated, it gives CASSLSPRAEGSYNEQFF.

This clone came up a few times. The chain has TRBV10-3 and TRBJ1-6; D might be TRBD1 (6 bases). The V end was cut by 2 bases, the J end by 13 bases, with 15 bases between. Germline-derived CDR1 and CDR2 are ENHRY and SYGVKD. The CDR3 is made up of 14 amino acids. The CDR3 spells CAISEGQGQWPLHF. The CDR3 DNA is TGTGCCATCAGTGAGGGGCAGGGGCAATGGCCCCTCCACTTT.

This rearrangement joins TRBV28 to TRBJ1-6; 8 bases are shared with TRBD1. Trimming took 6 bases from V and 3 from J; bases not matched to a gene: 7. Germline CDR1 MDHEN, CDR2 SYDVKM. The CDR3 sequence is 16 residues long. The CDR3 region is CASSIGQGLYNSPLHF. The CDR3 DNA sequence: TGTGCCAGCAGCATTGGACAGGGTCTCTATAATTCACCCCTCCACTTT.

The CDR3 coding sequence is TGTGCCAGCAGTTTAAGAACAAGCTCCTACAATGAGCAGTTCTTC. Its protein is CASSLRTSSYNEQFF. J is TRBJ2-1 and V is TRBV27; D is ambiguous. Trimming removed 2 bases at V and 0 bases at J, with 8 bases between. CDR3 length: 15 amino acids. Per the germline V gene, CDR1 is MNHEY and CDR2 is SMNVEV (reference sequence).

This sequence joins TRBV3-1 (or the pseudogene TRBV3-2) and TRBJ1-3, with 7 positions matching TRBD1. Per germline, CDR1 LGHDT and CDR2 YNNKEL (reference sequence). The CDR3 is made up of 14 amino acids. The ends lost 2 bases at V and 2 bases at J; junction bases unmatched: 0. The chain's CDR3 is CASSQQGAGNTIYF. The CDR3 nucleotides are TGTGCCAGCAGCCAACAGGGGGCTGGAAACACCATATATTTT.

The CDR3 nucleotides are TGTGCCAGCAGCCTTCAAGGGGTGAATGTTGGTACTGAAGCTTTCTTT. It translates to CASSLQGVNVGTEAFF. J is TRBJ1-1 and V is TRBV7-6; D might be TRBD1 (5 bases). Germline CDR1 and CDR2: SGHVS and FNYEAQ. V gave up 5 bases and J gave up 5 bases, with 21 bases separating them. The CDR3 totals 16 residues.

V usage is TRBV28 and J usage is TRBJ1-5; D unclear. Per the germline V gene, CDR1 is MDHEN and CDR2 is SYDVKM. V shed 6 bases and J shed 3 bases, with 3 bases lying between them. The CDR3 spans 11 residues. The DNA for the CDR3 is TGTGCCAGCAGCCTCAATCAGCCCCAGCATTTT. This codes for CASSLNQPQHF.

This rearrangement joins TRBV7-9 to TRBJ1-3; D gene uncertain. V lost 2 bases to trimming and J lost 3 bases, with 11 bases between them. CDR1 and CDR2 from the germline V gene are SEHNR and FQNEAQ (reference sequence). The CDR3 has 15 amino acids. The CDR3 region has the DNA TGTGCCAGCAGCTTAAACGGGGAGGTTGGAAACACCATATATTTT. The encoded protein is CASSLNGEVGNTIYF.

In its sample, this clone was seen a few times. V and J are TRBV7-9 and TRBJ1-2; D not certain. The germline V and J ends were trimmed by 5 bases and 2 bases, with 9 bases remaining between them. The CDR3 extends over 13 amino acids. Germline CDR1 SEHNR, CDR2 FQNEAQ (reference sequence). The CDR3 DNA reads TGTGCCAGCAGCCCGCAGGCCAACTATGGCTACACCTTC. It codes for CASSPQANYGYTF.

This chain connects TRBV18 to TRBJ1-4; TRBD1 matches 11 bases. Germline V lookup: CDR1 KGHSH, CDR2 LQKENI. Unmatched junction bases numbered 11, after V lost 1 base and J lost 4 bases. The CDR3 extends over 19 amino acids. CDR3: CASSPLSGTGGADNEKLFF. The CDR3 DNA reads as TGTGCCAGCTCACCACTATCCGGGACAGGGGGGGCCGATAATGAAAAACTGTTTTTT.

The sample holds one count of this clone. The rearrangement joins TRBV15 to TRBJ2-7; D is undetermined. The CDR3 extends over 14 amino acids. Looked up from germline, CDR1 is LNHNV and CDR2 is YYDKDF (reference sequence). Trimming stripped 0 bases from V and 5 bases from J, with 11 bases between. As DNA, the CDR3 is TGTGCCACCAGCAGAGATGCCGAGCGCCACGAGCAGTACTTC. This translates into CATSRDAERHEQYF.

The rearrangement joins TRBV5-1 to TRBJ1-1, with 7 bases identical to TRBD1. CDR1 is SGHRS and CDR2 is YFSETQ in the germline V gene. CDR3 size: 15 residues. Germline trimming cut 3 bases from V and 4 bases from J; bases unmatched to any gene: 9. DNA of the CDR3: TGCGCCAGCAGCTCCCAATCAGGGGGTGGCACTGAAGCTTTCTTT. This codes for CASSSQSGGGTEAFF.

The chain carries TRBV5-1 and TRBJ2-7, with TRBD2 as a possible D gene (5 bases). Germline V lookup: CDR1 SGHRS, CDR2 YFSETQ. CDR3 length: 14 residues. Trimming removed 0 bases from V and 3 bases from J, with 10 bases in between. The CDR3 sequence: CASSLEAAGYEQYF. In DNA, the CDR3 is TGCGCCAGCAGCTTGGAAGCGGCCGGCTACGAGCAGTACTTC.

The chain joins TRBV7-9 to TRBJ2-7; D unclear. The CDR3 loop spans 11 amino acids. Between the trimmed V and J ends, which lost 3 bases and 7 bases, there was a span of 7 bases. Germline V lookup: CDR1 SEHNR, CDR2 FQNEAQ (reference sequence). In DNA form, the CDR3 reads TGTGCCAGCAGCTTGTCGTTTGAGCAGTACTTC. Its protein product is CASSLSFEQYF.

The V and J genes are TRBV7-9 and TRBJ1-1, with D possibly being TRBD1 (5 bases). The length of the CDR3 is 13 residues. Germline V gene lookup returns CDR1 SEHNR and CDR2 FQNEAQ (reference sequence). Trimming removed 6 bases from V and 1 base from J, with 9 bases in between. CDR3 coding DNA: TGTGCCAGCAGAACGACAGAGAACACTGAAGCTTTCTTT. Amino acids: CASRTTENTEAFF.